This T cell receptor beta chain was sequenced in a study of T cell repertoires in cytomegalovirus infection. Study information: It can be stated that public TCR beta signatures indicated CMV infection as well as a matching HLA type.

Study-level findings and limits: Summed public TCR beta family frequency identified CMV carriers bearing the relevant HLA. The ex vivo response showed dominance by HLA-C-restricted CMV-specific TCR beta clonotypes.

This clonotype was recorded a few times. Antigen specificity is unknown. CDR3 size: 15 residues. Trimming left V 5 bases short and J 5 bases short, with 16 bases between. Germline loops: CDR1 LNHDA, CDR2 SQIVND (reference sequence). TCRdb passed the reads through MiXCR, listing each CDR3 protein once. The sample carries 250,000 to 300,000 distinct CDR3 sequences, about 25% recorded once. The chain is built from TRBV19 and TRBJ2-1; D assignment may be TRBD1 or TRBD2 (5 bases each). Sequenced material: PBMCs. The TCR originated in a human donor in good health (CMV status not recorded). Some clones in this sample may be carry-over from other donors' samples. CDR3 protein: CASSPGAVVNNEQFF. In DNA, the CDR3 is TGTGCCAGTAGTCCCGGGGCAGTTGTTAACAATGAGCAGTTCTTC.